The 6 T cell receptor beta chains in this list originate from one sample, sequenced in a study of T-cell reconstitution after alpha-beta-depleted transplantation in children. The TCRbeta library incorporated unique molecular identifiers. TCRdb redid the calling of the PCR reads with MiXCR, one entry per CDR3 protein. This sample carries about 1,000,000 distinct CDR3 sequences, around 30% of them seen once, and the ten largest clones take under 30%. Sequences were derived from PBMCs, mostly from graft donor cells, sampled 360 days after TCRalphabeta/CD19-depleted stem cell transplant. Receptors were obtained from a boy less than two years old who had a stem cell transplant for SCID, so the T cells may come from the graft donor.

The chain joins TRBV5-5 to TRBJ2-7; tentatively, D is TRBD1 or TRBD2 (5 bases each). CDR3 length equals 14 residues. CDR1 SGHKS and CDR2 YYEKEE come from the germline V gene (reference sequence). Trimming left V 6 bases short and J 3 bases short, with 16 bases between. CDR3 DNA sequence: TGTGCCAGCACCCCAGGGACCCGAAACTACGAGCAGTACTTC. Translating gives CASTPGTRNYEQYF.

A few counts support this clonotype. The chain's CDR3 is CATSRDVFQPQHF. The CDR3 DNA sequence: TGTGCCACCAGCAGAGATGTTTTTCAGCCCCAGCATTTT. The rearrangement uses TRBV15 and TRBJ1-5; D remains ambiguous. V lost 0 bases, J lost 6 bases, and 6 bases lay in between. Germline V gene lookup returns CDR1 LNHNV and CDR2 YYDKDF (reference sequence). This CDR3 spans 13 amino acids.

V usage is TRBV4-1 and J usage is TRBJ1-2; D is ambiguous. Deletions cut 1 base from V and 4 bases from J, with 7 bases between. Germline V CDR1 and CDR2: MGHRA, YSYEKL. This CDR3 is 13 amino acids long. CDR3 loop: CASSQGVFYGYTF. The CDR3 DNA reads as TGCGCCAGCAGCCAAGGGGTGTTCTATGGCTACACCTTC.

The table lists this clonotype with a few counts. The chain is built from TRBV28 and TRBJ1-5; D unresolved. The CDR3 runs to 15 residues. Trimming cost V 11 bases and J 0 bases, with 17 bases left between them. Germline V gene data show CDR1 as MDHEN and CDR2 as SYDVKM. As DNA, the CDR3 is TGTGCCGATGGACCCTCGGGGTATAGCAATCAGCCCCAGCATTTT. Translating gives CADGPSGYSNQPQHF.

This chain joins TRBV3-1 and TRBJ2-2; D gene unclear. The CDR3 covers 12 residues. Trimming removed 2 bases from V and 7 bases from J, with 5 bases in between. The germline gives CDR1 LGHDT, CDR2 YNNKEL (reference sequence). The CDR3 DNA sequence: TGTGCCAGCAGCCAATGGTACGGGGAGCTGTTTTTT. This translates into CASSQWYGELFF.

This clonotype has more than one count but fewer than ten. V is TRBV20-1 and J is TRBJ2-3; 11 bases align to TRBD1. CDR3 length equals 15 residues. Germline CDR1 and CDR2: DFQATT and SNEGSKA (reference sequence). Trimming removed 3 bases from V and 9 bases from J; junction bases left unmatched: 11. CDR3 DNA: TGCAGTGCTAGTCTGGGGACAGGGGGGAGTCTGACGCAGTATTTT. This gives the protein CSASLGTGGSLTQYF.